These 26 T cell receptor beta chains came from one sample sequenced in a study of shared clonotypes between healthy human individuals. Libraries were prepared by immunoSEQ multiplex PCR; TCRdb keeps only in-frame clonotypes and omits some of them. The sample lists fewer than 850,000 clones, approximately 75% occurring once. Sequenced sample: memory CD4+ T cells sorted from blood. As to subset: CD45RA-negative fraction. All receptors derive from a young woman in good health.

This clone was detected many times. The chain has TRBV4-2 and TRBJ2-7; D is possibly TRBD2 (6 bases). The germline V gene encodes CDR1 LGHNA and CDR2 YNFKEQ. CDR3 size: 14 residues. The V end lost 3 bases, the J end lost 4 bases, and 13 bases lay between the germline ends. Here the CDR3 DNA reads TGTGCCAGCAGCCAGGGCGGGGTACGATACGAGCAGTACTTC. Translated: CASSQGGVRYEQYF.

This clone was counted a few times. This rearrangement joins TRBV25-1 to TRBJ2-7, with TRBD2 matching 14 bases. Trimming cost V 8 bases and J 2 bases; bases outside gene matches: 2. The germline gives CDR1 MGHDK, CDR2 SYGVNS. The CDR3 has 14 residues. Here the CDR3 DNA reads TGTGCCAGCTCGGGACTAGCGGGAGCCTACGAGCAGTACTTC. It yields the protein CASSGLAGAYEQYF.

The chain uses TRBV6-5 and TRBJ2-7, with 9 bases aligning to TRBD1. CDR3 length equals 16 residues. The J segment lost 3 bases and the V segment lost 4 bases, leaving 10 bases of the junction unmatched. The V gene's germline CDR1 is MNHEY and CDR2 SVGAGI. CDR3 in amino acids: CASSFSPGQGFYEQYF. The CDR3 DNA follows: TGTGCCAGCAGTTTCTCTCCGGGACAGGGTTTCTACGAGCAGTACTTC.

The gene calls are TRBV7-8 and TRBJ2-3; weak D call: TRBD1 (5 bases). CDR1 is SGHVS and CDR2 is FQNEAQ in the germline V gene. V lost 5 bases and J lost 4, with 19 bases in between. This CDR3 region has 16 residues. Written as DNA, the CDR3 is TGTGCCAGCAGCCTGATGGACACGGCCTCCCCAGATACGCAGTATTTT. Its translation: CASSLMDTASPDTQYF.

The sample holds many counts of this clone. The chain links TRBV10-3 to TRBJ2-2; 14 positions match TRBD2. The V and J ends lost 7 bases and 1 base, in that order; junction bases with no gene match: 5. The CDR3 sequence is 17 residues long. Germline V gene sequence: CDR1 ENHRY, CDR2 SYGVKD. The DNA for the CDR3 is TGTGCCATCAAGGGGACTAGCGGGGGCGGGAACACCGGGGAGCTGTTTTTT. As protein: CAIKGTSGGGNTGELFF.

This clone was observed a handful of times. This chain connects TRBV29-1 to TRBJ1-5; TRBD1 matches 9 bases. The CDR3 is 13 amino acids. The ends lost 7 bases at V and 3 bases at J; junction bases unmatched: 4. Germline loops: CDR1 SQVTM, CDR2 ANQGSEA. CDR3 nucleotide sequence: TGCAGCGCCCGGACAGGGGTCAATCAGCCCCAGCATTTT. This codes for CSARTGVNQPQHF.

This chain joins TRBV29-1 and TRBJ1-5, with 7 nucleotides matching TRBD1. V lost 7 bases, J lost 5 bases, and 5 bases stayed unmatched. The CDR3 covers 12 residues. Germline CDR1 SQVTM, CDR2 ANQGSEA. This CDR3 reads CSAGTGDQPQHF. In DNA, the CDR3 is TGCAGCGCGGGAACAGGGGATCAGCCCCAGCATTTT.

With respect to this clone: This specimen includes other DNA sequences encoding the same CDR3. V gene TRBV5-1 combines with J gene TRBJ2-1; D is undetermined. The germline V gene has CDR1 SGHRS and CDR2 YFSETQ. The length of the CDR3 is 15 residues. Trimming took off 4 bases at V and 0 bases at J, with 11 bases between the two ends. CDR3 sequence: CASSLDVSSYNEQFF. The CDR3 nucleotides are TGCGCCAGCAGCCTTGATGTAAGCTCCTACAATGAGCAGTTCTTC.

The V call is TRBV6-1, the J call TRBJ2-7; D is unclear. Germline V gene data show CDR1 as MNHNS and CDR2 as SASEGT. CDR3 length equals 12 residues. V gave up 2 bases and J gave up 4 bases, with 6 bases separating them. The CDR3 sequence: CASSERKYEQYF. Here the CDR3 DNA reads TGTGCCAGCAGTGAAAGGAAATACGAGCAGTACTTC.

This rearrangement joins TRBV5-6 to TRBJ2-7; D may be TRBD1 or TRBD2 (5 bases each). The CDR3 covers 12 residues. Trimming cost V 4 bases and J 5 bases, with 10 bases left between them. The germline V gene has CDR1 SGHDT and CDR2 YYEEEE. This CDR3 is CASSRRGHEQYF. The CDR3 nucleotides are TGTGCCAGCAGCCGAAGGGGACACGAGCAGTACTTC.

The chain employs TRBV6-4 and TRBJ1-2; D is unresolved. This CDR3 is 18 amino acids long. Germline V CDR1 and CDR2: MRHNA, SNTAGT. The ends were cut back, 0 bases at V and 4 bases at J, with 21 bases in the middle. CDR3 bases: TGTGCCAGCAGTGACTCGAAAATGTTGCGGGGAGCAAGCTATGGCTACACCTTC. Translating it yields CASSDSKMLRGASYGYTF.

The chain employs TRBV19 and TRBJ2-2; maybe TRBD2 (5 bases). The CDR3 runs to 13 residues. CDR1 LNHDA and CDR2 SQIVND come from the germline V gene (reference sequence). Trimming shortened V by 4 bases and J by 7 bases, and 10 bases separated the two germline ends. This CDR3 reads CASSTWTGGELFF. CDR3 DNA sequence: TGTGCCAGTAGTACGTGGACTGGCGGGGAGCTGTTTTTT.

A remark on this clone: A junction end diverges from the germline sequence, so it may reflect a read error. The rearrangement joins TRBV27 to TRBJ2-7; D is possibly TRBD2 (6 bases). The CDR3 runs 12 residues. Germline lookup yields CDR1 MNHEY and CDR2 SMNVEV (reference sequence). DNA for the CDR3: TGTGCCAGCAGCTCCCTCACGGGGAGGCTATGGTTC. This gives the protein CASSSLTGRLWF.

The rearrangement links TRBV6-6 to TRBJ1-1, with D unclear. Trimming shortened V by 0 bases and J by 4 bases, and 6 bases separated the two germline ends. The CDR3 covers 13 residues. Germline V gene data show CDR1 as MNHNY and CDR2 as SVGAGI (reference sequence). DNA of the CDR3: TGTGCCAGCAGTTACTCTACGGCCACTGAAGCTTTCTTT. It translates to CASSYSTATEAFF.

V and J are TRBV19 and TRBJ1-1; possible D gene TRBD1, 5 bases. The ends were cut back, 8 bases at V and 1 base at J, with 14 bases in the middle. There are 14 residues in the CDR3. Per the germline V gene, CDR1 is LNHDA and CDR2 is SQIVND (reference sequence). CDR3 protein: CASRDSWRNTEAFF. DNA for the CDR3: TGTGCCAGTCGGGACTCATGGCGGAACACTGAAGCTTTCTTT.

The CDR3 loop reads CASSERTPSTDTQYF. The CDR3 DNA reads TGTGCCAGCAGTGAGAGAACCCCTAGCACAGATACGCAGTATTTT. The rearrangement uses TRBV2 and TRBJ2-3, with no clear D. Germline CDR1 is SNHLY and CDR2 is FYNNEI. The CDR3 has 15 residues. Trimming removed 3 bases at V and 0 bases at J, with 10 bases between.

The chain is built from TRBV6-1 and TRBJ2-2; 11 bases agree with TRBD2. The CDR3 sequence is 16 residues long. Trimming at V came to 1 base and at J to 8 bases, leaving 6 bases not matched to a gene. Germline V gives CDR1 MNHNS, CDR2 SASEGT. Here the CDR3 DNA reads TGTGCCAGCAGTGAAGAGCTAGCGGGAGGAACTGGGGAGCTGTTTTTT. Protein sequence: CASSEELAGGTGELFF.

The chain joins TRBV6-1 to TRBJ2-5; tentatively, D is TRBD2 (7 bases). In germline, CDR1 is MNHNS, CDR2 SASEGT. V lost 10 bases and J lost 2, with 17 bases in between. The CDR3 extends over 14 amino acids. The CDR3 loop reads CAIPVSGTQETQYF. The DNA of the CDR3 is TGTGCCATTCCCGTGAGCGGGACACAAGAGACCCAGTACTTC.

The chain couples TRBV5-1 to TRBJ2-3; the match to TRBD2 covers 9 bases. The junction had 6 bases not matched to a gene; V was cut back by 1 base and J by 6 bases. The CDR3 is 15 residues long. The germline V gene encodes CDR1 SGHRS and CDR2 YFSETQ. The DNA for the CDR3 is TGCGCCAGCAGCTTGTCGTTCGGACTAGCGGATACGCAGTATTTT. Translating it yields CASSLSFGLADTQYF.

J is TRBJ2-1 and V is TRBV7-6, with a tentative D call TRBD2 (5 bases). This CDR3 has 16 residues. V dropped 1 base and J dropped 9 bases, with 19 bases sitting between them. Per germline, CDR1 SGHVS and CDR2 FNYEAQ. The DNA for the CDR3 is TGTGCCAGCAGCTTAGGTCTAGCCACGGTGGAAAGTGAGCAGTTCTTC. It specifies CASSLGLATVESEQFF.

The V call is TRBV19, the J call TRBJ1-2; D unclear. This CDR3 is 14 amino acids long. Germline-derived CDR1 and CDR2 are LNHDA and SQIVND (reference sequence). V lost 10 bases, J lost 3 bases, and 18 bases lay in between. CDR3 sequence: CATTPTVPYYGYTF. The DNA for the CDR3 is TGTGCCACCACCCCCACAGTGCCGTACTATGGCTACACCTTC.

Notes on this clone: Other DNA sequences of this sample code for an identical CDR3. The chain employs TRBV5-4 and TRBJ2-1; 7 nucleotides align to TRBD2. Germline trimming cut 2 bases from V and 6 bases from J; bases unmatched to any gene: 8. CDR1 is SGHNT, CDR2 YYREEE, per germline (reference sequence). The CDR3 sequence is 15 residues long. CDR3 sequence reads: CASSFGASGGNEQFF. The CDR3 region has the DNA TGTGCCAGCAGCTTCGGGGCTAGCGGCGGCAATGAGCAGTTCTTC.

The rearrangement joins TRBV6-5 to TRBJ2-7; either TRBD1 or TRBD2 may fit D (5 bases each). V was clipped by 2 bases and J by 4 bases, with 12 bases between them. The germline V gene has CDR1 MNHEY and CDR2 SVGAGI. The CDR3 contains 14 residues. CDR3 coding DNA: TGTGCCAGCAGTTACGGGGGAATGAAGTACGAGCAGTACTTC. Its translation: CASSYGGMKYEQYF.

The CDR3 spells CATAQQETQYF. CDR3 in DNA: TGTGCCACCGCCCAGCAAGAGACCCAGTACTTC. The J gene is TRBJ2-5, the V gene TRBV2; D gene ambiguous. The CDR3 loop spans 11 amino acids. The germline CDR1 and CDR2 sequences are SNHLY and FYNNEI. Trimming took 10 bases from V and 2 from J, leaving 8 bases between them.

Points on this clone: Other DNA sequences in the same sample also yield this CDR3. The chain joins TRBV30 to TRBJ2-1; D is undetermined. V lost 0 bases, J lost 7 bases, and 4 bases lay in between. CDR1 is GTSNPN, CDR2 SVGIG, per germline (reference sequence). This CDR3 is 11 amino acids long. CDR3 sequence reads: CAWSVRNEQFF. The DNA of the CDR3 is TGTGCCTGGAGTGTTCGTAATGAGCAGTTCTTC.

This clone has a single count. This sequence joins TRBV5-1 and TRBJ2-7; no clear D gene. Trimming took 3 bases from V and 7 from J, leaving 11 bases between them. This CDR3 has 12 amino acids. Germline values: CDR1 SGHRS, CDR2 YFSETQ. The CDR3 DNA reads TGCGCCAGCAGCTACACAACAAAAGAGCAGTACTTC. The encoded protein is CASSYTTKEQYF.